This entry features one T cell receptor beta chain sequence. This specimen comes from a study of patients and donors after allogeneic stem cell transplantation. V lost 3 bases, J lost 0 bases, and 0 bases stayed unmatched. This CDR3 comprises 15 residues. Germline CDR1 is MNHEY and CDR2 is SMNVEV (reference sequence). TCRdb passed the RT-PCR reads through MiXCR, listing each CDR3 protein once. The table has 100,000 to 130,000 distinct CDR3 sequences, 35% seen once. Sequencing was done on a sample of blood, either unsorted or a sorted T cell fraction (not recorded which). The chain is built from TRBV27 and TRBJ2-1; 9 bases align to TRBD1. This receptor was obtained from a human donor who was either an allogeneic HSCT recipient or a stem cell or donor lymphocyte infusion donor (not recorded which). It is not recorded whose cells these are; they may come from a transplant donor. DNA of the CDR3: TGTGCCAGCAGTTTGGACAGGGGCTCCTACAATGAGCAGTTCTTC. Amino acids: CASSLDRGSYNEQFF.